Each of the 19 T cell receptor beta chains below was sequenced from the same sample in a study of blood T cell repertoires in COVID-19. The method was immunoSEQ multiplex PCR; TCRdb's version includes in-frame clones alone and lacks a portion of them. Of 330,000 or so clones listed, about 92% are singletons. Sequenced input: peripheral blood. The source is a woman in her fifties or sixties with COVID-19, enrolled during active disease.

The chain uses TRBV5-5 and TRBJ2-4, with D perhaps matching TRBD2 (7 bases). In germline, CDR1 is SGHKS, CDR2 YYEKEE (reference sequence). Trimming removed 2 bases at V and 5 bases at J, with 11 bases between. The CDR3 is 14 amino acids. The CDR3 here is CASSFAGAENIQYF. The CDR3 bases are TGTGCCAGCAGCTTTGCGGGGGCAGAAAACATTCAGTACTTC.

The chain has TRBV6-5 and TRBJ2-7, with no clear D. Trimming took 6 bases from V and 3 from J, leaving 15 bases between them. CDR3 length: 14 amino acids. Germline V gene sequence: CDR1 MNHEY, CDR2 SVGAGI. The chain's CDR3 is CASSRYGELYEQYF. The CDR3 DNA reads as TGTGCCAGCAGCCGCTACGGAGAGCTCTACGAGCAGTACTTC.

V and J are TRBV5-1 and TRBJ1-1; 10 bases are a match to TRBD1. The junction had 4 bases not matched to a gene; V was cut back by 4 bases and J by 1 base. Germline V gene lookup returns CDR1 SGHRS and CDR2 YFSETQ. CDR3 length: 15 amino acids. The CDR3 DNA follows: TGCGCCAGCAGCCGAGGGGACAGGGGGAACACTGAAGCTTTCTTT. Protein: CASSRGDRGNTEAFF.

The CDR3 nucleotides read TGTGCCAGCAGCCGCAGGGGGCCTTCCTATAATTCACCCCTCCACTTT. Translation gives CASSRRGPSYNSPLHF. This chain connects TRBV14 to TRBJ1-6, with 8 bases that match TRBD1. Looked up from germline, CDR1 is SGHDN and CDR2 is FVKESK. This CDR3 has 16 residues. The junction had 3 bases not matched to a gene; V was cut back by 4 bases and J by 1 base.

V and J are TRBV28 and TRBJ1-5; TRBD1 matches 7 bases. The ends lost 5 bases at V and 2 bases at J; junction bases unmatched: 6. The germline V gene encodes CDR1 MDHEN and CDR2 SYDVKM. This CDR3 has 15 residues. CDR3 amino acids: CASSPPQGGNQPQHF. CDR3 in DNA: TGTGCCAGCAGTCCTCCCCAGGGGGGCAATCAGCCCCAGCATTTT.

CDR3 sequence (DNA): TGTGCCACCAGCCCCCCCGGCAGGATAGGCAAAAAGCCCCAGCATTTT. This gives the protein CATSPPGRIGKKPQHF. This chain joins TRBV15 and TRBJ1-5; no reliable D call. Germline V CDR1 and CDR2: LNHNV, YYDKDF (reference sequence). V lost 5 bases, J lost 8 bases, and 22 bases lay in between. The CDR3 loop spans 16 amino acids.

The chain recombines TRBV6-5 with TRBJ1-5; D may be TRBD1 (5 bases). Trimming left V 2 bases short and J 7 bases short, with 12 bases between. Germline CDR1 MNHEY, CDR2 SVGAGI. The CDR3 consists of 14 residues. The CDR3, as DNA: TGTGCCAGCAGTTACGGGGGGGTCGGACAGCCCCAGCATTTT. It is translated as CASSYGGVGQPQHF.

This chain connects TRBV11-2 to TRBJ2-1; TRBD2 agrees at 7 bases. With 0 bases clipped from V and 7 bases from J, the junction kept 9 bases outside the gene matches. This CDR3 has 16 amino acids. Germline loops: CDR1 SGHAT, CDR2 FQNNGV. CDR3 region: CASSLDRSGGRNEQFF. The CDR3 bases are TGTGCCAGCAGCTTAGATCGGTCCGGGGGGAGGAATGAGCAGTTCTTC.

The chain links TRBV25-1 to TRBJ1-5; 8 bases fit TRBD1. The length of the CDR3 is 15 residues. CDR1 and CDR2 (germline): MGHDK, SYGVNS. The V and J ends lost 4 bases and 5 bases, in that order; junction bases with no gene match: 7. CDR3 sequence reads: CASSGAGQGDQPQHF. Here the CDR3 DNA reads TGTGCCAGCAGTGGGGCAGGACAGGGTGATCAGCCCCAGCATTTT.

The table lists this clone with a count of one. V gene TRBV6-6 combines with J gene TRBJ1-3; 8 nucleotides match TRBD1. Germline CDR1 and CDR2: MNHNY and SVGAGI (reference sequence). The CDR3 sequence is 16 residues long. Trimming cost V 3 bases and J 4 bases; bases outside gene matches: 8. CDR3: CASSYPGQGRGNTIYF. In DNA form, the CDR3 reads TGTGCCAGCAGTTATCCCGGACAGGGAAGAGGAAACACCATATATTTT.

The chain couples TRBV5-1 to TRBJ1-2, with 9 bases identical to TRBD1. J was trimmed by 8 bases and V by 4 bases; bases with no gene match: 12. The CDR3 length is 15 residues. CDR1 and CDR2 (germline): SGHRS, YFSETQ. The CDR3 nucleotides are TGCGCCAGCAGCGGAACCGGGACAGGGCTTCGGGGCTACACCTTC. It specifies CASSGTGTGLRGYTF.

The rearrangement links TRBV3-1 (or the pseudogene TRBV3-2) to TRBJ1-2, with TRBD1 matching 7 bases. The J segment lost 4 bases and the V segment lost 3 bases, leaving 5 bases of the junction unmatched. CDR3 length: 14 residues. The germline V gene has CDR1 LGHDT and CDR2 YNNKEL (reference sequence). Written as DNA, the CDR3 is TGTGCCAGCAGCCAGACAGGGCTGGGCTATGGCTACACCTTC. This codes for CASSQTGLGYGYTF.

The V gene is TRBV19, the J gene TRBJ2-3; a possible D gene is TRBD1 (6 bases). In germline, CDR1 is LNHDA, CDR2 SQIVND (reference sequence). The CDR3 totals 14 residues. V lost 5 bases to trimming and J lost 8 bases, with 17 bases between them. CDR3 bases: TGTGCCAGTAGTGAACAGGGTAGTTCAGGTACGCAGTATTTT. Its protein is CASSEQGSSGTQYF.

The chain employs TRBV10-2 and TRBJ2-1; 8 nucleotides align to TRBD2. V lost 3 bases and J lost 7; bases outside the gene matches: 8. CDR1 WSHSY and CDR2 SAAADI come from the germline V gene. CDR3 size: 15 residues. The CDR3 loop reads CASSEVSGGSNEQFF. CDR3 in DNA: TGCGCCAGCAGTGAAGTATCGGGGGGGTCGAATGAGCAGTTCTTC.

The genes are TRBV27 and TRBJ1-1; D possibly corresponds to TRBD1 (6 bases). This CDR3 comprises 15 residues. Trimming pared 0 bases from V and 0 bases from J, leaving 8 bases between. Germline lookup yields CDR1 MNHEY and CDR2 SMNVEV (reference sequence). CDR3 amino acids: CASSLSGQVNTEAFF. In DNA form, the CDR3 reads TGTGCCAGCAGTTTATCGGGACAAGTGAACACTGAAGCTTTCTTT.

This chain links TRBV9 with TRBJ2-2, with 9 bases that match TRBD2. The length of the CDR3 is 14 residues. V lost 0 bases, J lost 8 bases, and 2 bases stayed unmatched. In germline, CDR1 is SGDLS, CDR2 YYNGEE. The CDR3, as DNA: TGTGCCAGCAGCGTAGTAACTAGCGGGGGGGAGCTGTTTTTT. It translates to CASSVVTSGGELFF. Full variable domain (remainder filled in from reference TRBV9 and TRBJ2-2): DSGVTQTPKHLITATGQRVTLRCSPRSGDLSVYWYQQSLDQGLQFLIQYYNGEERAKGNILERFSAQQFPDLHSELNLSSLELGDSALYFCASSVVTSGGELFFGEGSRLTVL.

The CDR3 DNA sequence: TGTGCCAGCAGGGGGGGACAGGAGAATGAAAAACTGTTTTTT. It is translated as CASRGGQENEKLFF. The chain links TRBV2 to TRBJ1-4, with TRBD1 identical over 8 bases. CDR3 length equals 14 residues. Germline-derived CDR1 and CDR2 are SNHLY and FYNNEI. With V trimmed by 6 bases and J by 5 bases, 5 bases remained unmatched.

V gene TRBV2 combines with J gene TRBJ1-1; D uncertain. V lost 2 bases to trimming and J lost 1 base, with 14 bases between them. The CDR3 loop spans 16 amino acids. The V gene's germline CDR1 is SNHLY and CDR2 FYNNEI. The CDR3 sequence is CASSESEVAGNTEAFF. The CDR3 DNA sequence: TGTGCCAGCAGTGAATCGGAGGTGGCAGGGAACACTGAAGCTTTCTTT.

This clone was detected once. The chain combines TRBV6-5 with TRBJ2-3; 8 nucleotides match TRBD1. Per germline, CDR1 MNHEY and CDR2 SVGAGI. The CDR3 totals 15 residues. V shed 7 bases, J shed 3 bases, and the junction held 9 bases outside the gene matches. CDR3 coding DNA: TGTGCCAGCAAGGAGGCAGGGGGCACAACAGATACGCAGTATTTT. Protein: CASKEAGGTTDTQYF.